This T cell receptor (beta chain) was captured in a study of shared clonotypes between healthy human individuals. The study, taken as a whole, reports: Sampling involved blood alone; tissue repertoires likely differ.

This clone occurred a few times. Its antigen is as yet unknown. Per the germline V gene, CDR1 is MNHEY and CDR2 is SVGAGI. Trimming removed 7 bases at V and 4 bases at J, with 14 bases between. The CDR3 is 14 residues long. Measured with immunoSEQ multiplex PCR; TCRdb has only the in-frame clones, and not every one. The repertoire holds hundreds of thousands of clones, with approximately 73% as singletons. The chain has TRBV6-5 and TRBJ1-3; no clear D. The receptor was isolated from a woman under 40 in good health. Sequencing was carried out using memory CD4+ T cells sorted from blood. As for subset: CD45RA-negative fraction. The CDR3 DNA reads TGTGCCAGCACTCCAGCCGGGTCGGGAAACACCATATATTTT. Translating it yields CASTPAGSGNTIYF.